This T cell receptor beta chain stems from a study of T cell responses to AZD1222 COVID-19 vaccine. The V and J ends lost 3 bases and 6 bases, in that order; junction bases with no gene match: 10. This CDR3 has 15 amino acids. Germline V lookup: CDR1 SGHTA, CDR2 FQGTGA. Data came from immunoSEQ multiplex PCR; TCRdb stores just in-frame clones and leaves some out. The table lists about 120,000 clones, approximately 90% of them singletons. The gene calls are TRBV7-3 and TRBJ1-1; 7 positions agree with TRBD1. Specimen: peripheral blood, collected on day 0 of AZD1222 vaccination. The source is an adult in good health. The CDR3 DNA follows: TGTGCCAGCAGCTTCGGAACAGGGGTTAATGCTGAAGCTTTCTTT. Protein: CASSFGTGVNAEAFF. The variable domain in full, completed from reference TRBV7-3 and TRBJ1-1, reads GAGVSQTPSNKVTEKGKYVELRCDPISGHTALYWYRQSLGQGPEFLIYFQGTGAADDSGLPNDRFFAVRPEGSVSTLKIQRTERGDSAVYLCASSFGTGVNAEAFFGQGTRLTVV.